The following is a T cell receptor (beta chain) sequence with its context. Antigen unknown. The donors were all healthy and Caucasian. This entry belongs to a study of identical twins. Notes on the study in general: Modelling underestimated the level of out-of-frame TCR alpha sharing observed in monozygotic twins.

Unique molecular identifiers were present on cDNA, and template switching added a universal primer site. One entry per CDR3 protein, called by TCRdb with MiXCR from the 5' RACE reads. The table shows 1.5 million to 2 million distinct CDR3 sequences, with about 32% occurring only once. V lost 3 bases and J lost 0, with 16 bases in between. The CDR3 sequence is 17 residues long. Per germline, CDR1 LGHNA and CDR2 YNFKEQ. The receptor comes from a newborn girl in good health. This chain joins TRBV4-2 and TRBJ2-3, with D maybe TRBD2 (5 bases). Sequenced sample: cord blood. This CDR3 is CASSQEDHTTSTDTQYF. In nucleotides, the CDR3 is TGTGCCAGCAGCCAGGAGGACCACACCACTAGCACAGATACGCAGTATTTT.